The next 14 T cell receptor beta chains were all read from a single sample in a study of Graves' ophthalmopathy and Graves' hyperthyroidism. For repertoire sequencing, the TCR beta CDR3 regions were amplified from RNA transcripts. RT-PCR was first run with HTBI primers, then multiplex PCR in a second round. TCRdb analysed the multiplex PCR reads with MiXCR anew, one entry per CDR3 protein. Of a few hundred thousand distinct CDR3 sequences in the sample, 20% to 25% were seen once. Material for sequencing was peripheral blood. These receptors originate from a woman aged 45-65 years with Graves' ophthalmopathy.

The genes are TRBV12-3 or TRBV12-4 and TRBJ2-7; perhaps TRBD2 as D (5 bases). The V end was cut by 6 bases, the J end by 9 bases, with 15 bases between. This CDR3 spans 12 amino acids. CDR3 region: CASRKGSGGQYF. For the CDR3, the DNA is TGTGCCAGCAGAAAAGGAAGCGGCGGGCAGTACTTC.

Ten or more counts support this clonotype. With a much larger clone just one base away, this may be a read error. CDR3 sequence reads: CASSEVRGGIGQETQCF. CDR3 nucleotide sequence: TGTGCCAGCAGTGAAGTGAGAGGGGGGATCGGCCAAGAGACCCAGTGCTTC. The genes are TRBV6-1 and TRBJ2-5, with D possibly being TRBD1 or TRBD2 (6 bases each). Germline values: CDR1 MNHNS, CDR2 SASEGT. CDR3 length equals 17 residues.

The V and J genes are TRBV6-1 and TRBJ2-5; no reliable D call. This CDR3 contains 13 residues. The germline V and J ends were trimmed by 3 bases and 10 bases, with 15 bases remaining between them. The germline CDR1 and CDR2 sequences are MNHNS and SASEGT. The CDR3 bases are TGTGCCAGCAGTGACGGTGGGCTTTATAGCCAGTACTTC. Its protein product is CASSDGGLYSQYF.

This clonotype was counted many times. The chain couples TRBV6-1 to TRBJ2-3; tentatively, D is TRBD1 or TRBD2 (5 bases each). Germline V lookup: CDR1 MNHNS, CDR2 SASEGT. CDR3 length equals 16 residues. V lost 2 bases and J 3 bases, leaving 15 bases between the germline ends. The CDR3, as DNA: TGTGCCAGCAGTGAAACCAGGGCGGGTGGTACAGATACGCAGTATTTT. Its protein is CASSETRAGGTDTQYF.

The chain employs TRBV29-1 and TRBJ2-7; 12 bases match TRBD2. This CDR3 has 15 amino acids. The ends lost 6 bases at V and 6 bases at J; junction bases unmatched: 12. Germline assignment: CDR1 SQVTM and CDR2 ANQGSEA. CDR3 sequence: CSVAWTSGELGEQYF. As DNA, the CDR3 is TGCAGCGTCGCCTGGACTAGCGGGGAGTTGGGCGAGCAGTACTTC.

This rearrangement joins TRBV3-1 to TRBJ2-7; tentatively, D is TRBD2 (5 bases). The CDR3 is 13 amino acids. Germline V gives CDR1 LGHDT, CDR2 YNNKEL (reference sequence). Trimming shortened V by 3 bases and J by 4 bases, and 10 bases separated the two germline ends. The CDR3 DNA reads TGTGCCAGCAGCCACATACTAGATTACGAGCAGTACTTC. Its protein is CASSHILDYEQYF.

This clonotype appeared many times. The V call is TRBV3-1, the J call TRBJ2-2; TRBD1 might be the D (5 bases). V lost 2 bases and J 3 bases, leaving 10 bases between the germline ends. CDR3 length equals 15 residues. The germline CDR1 and CDR2 sequences are LGHDT and YNNKEL (reference sequence). CDR3 amino acids: CASSQPDRDTGELFF. The CDR3 nucleotides read TGTGCCAGCAGCCAACCTGACAGAGACACCGGGGAGCTGTTTTTT.

Many counts were recorded for this clonotype. The chain carries TRBV7-2 and TRBJ2-7, with D possibly TRBD2 on 7 matching bases. V lost 4 bases to trimming and J lost 2 bases, with 12 bases between them. The germline V gene has CDR1 SGHTA and CDR2 FQGNSA. The CDR3 sequence is 14 residues long. Here the CDR3 reads CASSSRGGAYEQYF. The CDR3 coding sequence is TGTGCCAGCAGCTCGAGGGGGGGGGCCTACGAGCAGTACTTC.

Many counts were recorded for this clonotype. CDR3 nucleotides: TGTGCCAGCAGTGGAGGGGGCAGGGTAGGCTACGAGCAGTACTTC. It is translated as CASSGGGRVGYEQYF. The gene calls are TRBV12-3 or TRBV12-4 and TRBJ2-7; possibly TRBD1 for D (7 bases). This CDR3 is built from 15 residues. Trimming cost V 5 bases and J 3 bases, with 17 bases left between them.

Many counts were recorded for this clonotype. The genes are TRBV12-3 or TRBV12-4 and TRBJ2-5, with no clear D. The CDR3 runs to 10 residues. V dropped 8 bases and J dropped 5 bases, with 6 bases sitting between them. The CDR3 DNA reads as TGTGCCAGCGGGTGGGAGACCCAGTACTTC. Translated, it gives CASGWETQYF.

Points on this clonotype: Compared with germline, one end of the junction differs, possibly owing to a read error. The V gene is TRBV6-1, the J gene TRBJ1-5; D gene uncertain. CDR3 length: 14 residues. CDR1 and CDR2 (germline): MNHNS, SASEGT. The DNA for the CDR3 is TGTGCCAGCAATGACAAGGCGGGAGATCAGCCCCAGCCTTTT. Its protein is CASNDKAGDQPQPF.

In this sample, this clonotype turned up many times. The chain carries TRBV29-1 and TRBJ2-2; maybe TRBD1 (6 bases). Trimming cost V 7 bases and J 3 bases, with 15 bases left between them. This CDR3 is 14 amino acids long. CDR1 and CDR2 (germline): SQVTM, ANQGSEA. The CDR3 DNA follows: TGCAGCGGTCAGATTCGGACAGACACCGGGGAGCTGTTTTTT. Translating it yields CSGQIRTDTGELFF.

This clonotype showed up many times. The chain is built from TRBV20-1 and TRBJ2-7, with a possible D match to TRBD2 (6 bases). There are 13 residues in the CDR3. In germline, CDR1 is DFQATT, CDR2 SNEGSKA (reference sequence). V was cut by 6 bases and J by 3 bases, with 15 bases left in between. CDR3 amino acids: CSAPGLDNYEQYF. For the CDR3, the DNA is TGCAGTGCGCCGGGACTGGATAACTACGAGCAGTACTTC.

V and J are TRBV24-1 and TRBJ1-2, with D hard to call. The germline V gene encodes CDR1 KGHDR and CDR2 SFDVKD. Trimming pared 4 bases from V and 6 bases from J, leaving 5 bases between. The CDR3 totals 11 residues. CDR3 residues: CATSDGNGYTF. DNA of the CDR3: TGTGCCACCAGTGACGGGAATGGCTACACCTTC.